These 10 T cell receptor beta chains share one sample of origin, sequenced in a study of T-cell memory formation after mild COVID-19. One entry per CDR3 protein, called by TCRdb with MiXCR from the 5' RACE reads. The sample holds under 550,000 distinct CDR3 sequences; roughly 18% are singletons and the top ten take 20% to 25%. The material sequenced was PBMCs or a T cell subset sorted from them (not recorded which). The receptor set was obtained from a young man who had mild COVID-19 (a few samples of this study predate the infection). Cell type and time point are not known.

The sample holds a few counts of this clonotype. V usage is TRBV12-3 or TRBV12-4 and J usage is TRBJ2-5, with TRBD2 as a possible D gene (5 bases). The CDR3 has 14 residues. Trimming removed 3 bases at V and 4 bases at J, with 12 bases between. This CDR3 is CASSLAASRETQYF. Written as DNA, the CDR3 is TGTGCCAGCAGTTTGGCGGCTAGCCGAGAGACCCAGTACTTC.

In this sample, this clonotype turned up a few times. The gene calls are TRBV12-3 or TRBV12-4 and TRBJ1-6; TRBD1 agrees at 7 bases. The CDR3 totals 14 residues. V gave up 6 bases and J gave up 13 bases; unmatched junction bases: 12. CDR3 nucleotide sequence: TGTGCCAGCAGCTCGGAAGGGGGCCGGTCGCCCCTCCACTTT. This codes for CASSSEGGRSPLHF.

There are many counts of this clonotype. V gene TRBV7-3 combines with J gene TRBJ2-2; 13 positions match TRBD2. Germline V gene data show CDR1 as SGHTA and CDR2 as FQGTGA. V was pared by 3 bases and J by 4 bases, with 2 bases of the junction left unmatched. The length of the CDR3 is 16 residues. CDR3 DNA: TGTGCCAGCAGCTTGGGACTAGCGGGATCCACCGGGGAGCTGTTTTTT. Its protein is CASSLGLAGSTGELFF.

The sample holds a few counts of this clonotype. V and J are TRBV29-1 and TRBJ2-7; 9 bases map to TRBD2. The CDR3 contains 12 residues. Looked up from germline, CDR1 is SQVTM and CDR2 is ANQGSEA. CDR3 bases: TGCAGTGTAGCGGGGGATGTATACGAGCAGTACTTC. Amino acids: CSVAGDVYEQYF.

This clonotype was seen a handful of times. The rearrangement joins TRBV12-3 or TRBV12-4 to TRBJ2-5; tentatively, D is TRBD2 (7 bases). Trimming cost V 3 bases and J 3 bases, with 11 bases left between them. The CDR3 spans 14 residues. The CDR3 sequence: CASSLGGAEETQYF. CDR3 in DNA: TGTGCCAGCAGTTTGGGGGGGGCCGAAGAGACCCAGTACTTC.

This clonotype was recorded at least ten times. The chain carries TRBV7-9 and TRBJ2-1; D possibly corresponds to TRBD1 (6 bases). Trimming cost V 2 bases and J 0 bases, with 14 bases left between them. Germline-derived CDR1 and CDR2 are SEHNR and FQNEAQ (reference sequence). CDR3 length: 17 amino acids. CDR3 DNA: TGTGCCAGCAGCTTACTTCGGGACACCAGCTCCTACAATGAGCAGTTCTTC. Protein: CASSLLRDTSSYNEQFF.

This sequence joins TRBV12-3 or TRBV12-4 and TRBJ2-5; D tentatively reads TRBD1 or TRBD2 (5 bases each). V lost 0 bases and J 6 bases, leaving 14 bases between the germline ends. CDR3 length: 15 residues. DNA of the CDR3: TGTGCCAGCAGTTTAGCCTTCCGGGACGGAAAGACCCAGTACTTC. Translated: CASSLAFRDGKTQYF.

The genes are TRBV2 and TRBJ1-3, with D unclear. The CDR3 is made up of 14 amino acids. The V and J ends lost 6 bases and 4 bases respectively, with 13 bases between them. In germline, CDR1 is SNHLY, CDR2 FYNNEI. CDR3 nucleotide sequence: TGTGCCAGCAGAGCCGGTTCAGACGGAAACACCATATATTTT. Protein product: CASRAGSDGNTIYF.

J is TRBJ2-3 and V is TRBV5-1, with D perhaps matching TRBD2 (5 bases). CDR1 is SGHRS and CDR2 is YFSETQ in the germline V gene. Trimming took off 0 bases at V and 5 bases at J, with 10 bases between the two ends. The CDR3 contains 14 residues. The CDR3 loop is CASSLAGVEDTQYF. CDR3 in DNA: TGCGCCAGCAGCTTGGCCGGGGTAGAAGATACGCAGTATTTT.

This clonotype was counted a few times. The chain combines TRBV12-3 or TRBV12-4 with TRBJ1-5, with 9 bases identical to TRBD1. Trimming at V came to 5 bases and at J to 5 bases, leaving 10 bases not matched to a gene. This CDR3 region has 16 residues. The CDR3 spells CASSGGGTGIDQPQHF. The CDR3 bases are TGTGCCAGCAGTGGAGGGGGGACAGGGATAGATCAGCCCCAGCATTTT.